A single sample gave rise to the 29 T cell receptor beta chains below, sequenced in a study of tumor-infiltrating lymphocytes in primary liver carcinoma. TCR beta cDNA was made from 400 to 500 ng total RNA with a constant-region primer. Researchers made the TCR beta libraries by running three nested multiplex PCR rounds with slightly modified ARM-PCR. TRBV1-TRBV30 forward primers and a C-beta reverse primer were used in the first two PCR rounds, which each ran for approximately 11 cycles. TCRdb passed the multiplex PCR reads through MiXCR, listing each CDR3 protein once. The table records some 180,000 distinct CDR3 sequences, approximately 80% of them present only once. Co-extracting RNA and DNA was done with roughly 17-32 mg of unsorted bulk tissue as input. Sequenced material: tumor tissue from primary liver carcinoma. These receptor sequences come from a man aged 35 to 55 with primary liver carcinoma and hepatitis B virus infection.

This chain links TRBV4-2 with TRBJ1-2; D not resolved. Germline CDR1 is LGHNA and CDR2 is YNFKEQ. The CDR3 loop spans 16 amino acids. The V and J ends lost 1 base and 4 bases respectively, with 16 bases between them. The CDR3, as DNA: TGTGCCAGCAGCCAAGGTGGCGGCGCCCATCTCTATGGCTACACCTTC. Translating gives CASSQGGGAHLYGYTF.

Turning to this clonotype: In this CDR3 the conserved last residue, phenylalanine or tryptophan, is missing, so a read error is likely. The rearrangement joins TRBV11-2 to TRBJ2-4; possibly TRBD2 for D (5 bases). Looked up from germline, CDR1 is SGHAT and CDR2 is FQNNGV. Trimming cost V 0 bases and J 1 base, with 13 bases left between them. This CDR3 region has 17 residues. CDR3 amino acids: CASSLDTNGIAKNIQYL. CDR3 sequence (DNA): TGTGCCAGCAGCTTAGATACTAACGGGATTGCCAAAAACATTCAGTACTTA.

The CDR3 loop is CSVIHGRGTLYF. The CDR3 DNA reads as TGCAGCGTAATCCACGGGCGGGGCACTCTGTACTTC. The rearrangement uses TRBV29-1 and TRBJ2-4, with a tentative D call TRBD2 (6 bases). Trimming stripped 6 bases from V and 15 bases from J, with 21 bases between. The CDR3 has 12 amino acids. In germline, CDR1 is SQVTM, CDR2 ANQGSEA.

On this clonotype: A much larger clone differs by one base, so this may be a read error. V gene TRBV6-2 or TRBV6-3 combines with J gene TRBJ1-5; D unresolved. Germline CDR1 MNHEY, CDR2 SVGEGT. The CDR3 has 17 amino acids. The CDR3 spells CPSSPPAAGISNQPQHF. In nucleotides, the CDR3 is TGTCCCAGCAGCCCACCGGCCGCGGGGATCAGCAATCAGCCCCAGCATTTT.

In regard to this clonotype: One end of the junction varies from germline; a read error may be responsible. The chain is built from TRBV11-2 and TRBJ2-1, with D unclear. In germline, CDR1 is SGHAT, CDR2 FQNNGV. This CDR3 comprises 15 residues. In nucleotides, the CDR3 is TGTGCCAGCAGCTTTACCGGGCCTCTCGACAATGAACAGTTCTTC. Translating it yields CASSFTGPLDNEQFF.

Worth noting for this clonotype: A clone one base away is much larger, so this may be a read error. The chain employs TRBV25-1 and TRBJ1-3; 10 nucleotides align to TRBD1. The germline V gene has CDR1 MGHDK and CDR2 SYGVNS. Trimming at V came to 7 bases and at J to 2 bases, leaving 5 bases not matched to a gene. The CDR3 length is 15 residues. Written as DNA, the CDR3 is TGTGCCAGCAAGGGGGACAGGGGCACTGGAAACACCATATATTTT. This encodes CASKGDRGTGNTIYF.

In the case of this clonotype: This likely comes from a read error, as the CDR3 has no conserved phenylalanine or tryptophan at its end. This CDR3 is CASIPGLVRGQFL. As DNA, the CDR3 is TGCGCCAGCATCCCGGGACTAGTTAGGGGGCAGTTCTTA. This chain joins TRBV10-2 and TRBJ2-1, with 8 bases that match TRBD2. This CDR3 has 13 residues. The V and J ends lost 7 bases and 12 bases, in that order; junction bases with no gene match: 11. Looked up from germline, CDR1 is WSHSY and CDR2 is SAAADI.

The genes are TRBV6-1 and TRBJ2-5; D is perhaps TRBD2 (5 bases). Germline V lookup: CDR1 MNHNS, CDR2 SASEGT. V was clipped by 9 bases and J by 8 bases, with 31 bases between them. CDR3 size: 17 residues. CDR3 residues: CARTLAGGPMDRATQYF. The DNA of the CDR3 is TGTGCCAGGACCTTAGCAGGAGGCCCGATGGACCGCGCCACCCAGTACTTC.

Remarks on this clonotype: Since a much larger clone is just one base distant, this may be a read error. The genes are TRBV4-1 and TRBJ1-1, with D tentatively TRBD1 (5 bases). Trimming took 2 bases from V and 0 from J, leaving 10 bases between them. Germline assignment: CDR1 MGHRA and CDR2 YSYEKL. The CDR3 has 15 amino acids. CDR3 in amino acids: CASSQSGGVNTEAFF. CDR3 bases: TGCGCCAGCAGCCAATCTGGGGGGGTGAACACTGAAGCTTTCTTT.

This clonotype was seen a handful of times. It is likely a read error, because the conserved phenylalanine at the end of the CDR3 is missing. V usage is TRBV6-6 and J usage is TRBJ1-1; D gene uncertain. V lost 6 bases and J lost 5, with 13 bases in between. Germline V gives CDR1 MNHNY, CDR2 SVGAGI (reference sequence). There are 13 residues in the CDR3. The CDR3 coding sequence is TGTGCCAGCAGCACAAGGGTGACTACTGAAGCTTTCTGT. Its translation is CASSTRVTTEAFC.

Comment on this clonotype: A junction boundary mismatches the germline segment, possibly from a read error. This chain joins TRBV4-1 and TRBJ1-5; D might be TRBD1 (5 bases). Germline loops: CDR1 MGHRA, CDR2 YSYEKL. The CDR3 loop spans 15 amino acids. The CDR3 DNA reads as TGTGCCAGCAGTCCCATAGAGGGGAGCACTCAGCCCCAACATTTT. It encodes CASSPIEGSTQPQHF.

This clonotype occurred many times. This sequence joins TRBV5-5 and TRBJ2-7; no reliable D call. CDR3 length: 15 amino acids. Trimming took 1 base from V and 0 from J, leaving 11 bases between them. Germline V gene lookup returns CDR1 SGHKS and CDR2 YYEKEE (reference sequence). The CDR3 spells CASSLSQLSSYEQYF. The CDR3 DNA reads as TGTGCCAGCAGCTTGTCACAGCTGAGCTCCTACGAGCAGTACTTC.

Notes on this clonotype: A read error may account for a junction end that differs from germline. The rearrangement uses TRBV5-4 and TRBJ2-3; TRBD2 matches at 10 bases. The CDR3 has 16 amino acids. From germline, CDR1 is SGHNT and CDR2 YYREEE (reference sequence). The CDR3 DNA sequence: TGTATCAGCAGCTTTACAGCGGGAGGGCGGGGAGATACGCAATATTTT. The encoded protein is CISSFTAGGRGDTQYF.

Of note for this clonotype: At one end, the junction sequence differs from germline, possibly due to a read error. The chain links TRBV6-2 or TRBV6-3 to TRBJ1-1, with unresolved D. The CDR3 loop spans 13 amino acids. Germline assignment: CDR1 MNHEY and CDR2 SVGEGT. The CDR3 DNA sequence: TGTGCCAACAGTTACTGTCTGAACACTGAAGCTTTCTTT. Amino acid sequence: CANSYCLNTEAFF.

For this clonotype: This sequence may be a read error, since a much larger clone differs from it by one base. The CDR3 nucleotides are TGCGCCAGCAGCCTTAGAGCAGGGGCTGATGGCTACACCTTC. This translates into CASSLRAGADGYTF. This chain connects TRBV5-1 to TRBJ1-2, with a weak D call TRBD1 (6 bases). Germline-derived CDR1 and CDR2 are SGHRS and YFSETQ. The CDR3 sequence is 14 residues long. V gave up 4 bases and J gave up 6 bases, with 16 bases separating them.

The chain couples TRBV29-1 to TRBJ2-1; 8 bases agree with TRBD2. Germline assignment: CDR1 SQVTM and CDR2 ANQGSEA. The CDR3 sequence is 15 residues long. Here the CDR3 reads CNVGLEGGFYNEQFF. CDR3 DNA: TGCAACGTGGGACTAGAGGGAGGGTTCTACAATGAGCAGTTCTTC.

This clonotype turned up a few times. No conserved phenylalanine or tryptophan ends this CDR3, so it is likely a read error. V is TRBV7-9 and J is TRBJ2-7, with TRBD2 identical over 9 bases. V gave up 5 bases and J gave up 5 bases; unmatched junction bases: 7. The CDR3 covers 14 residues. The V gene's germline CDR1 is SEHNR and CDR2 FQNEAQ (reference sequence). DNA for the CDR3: TGTGCCAGCAGCGATCCTAGCGGGGCGGACGAGCAGTACTTA. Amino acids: CASSDPSGADEQYL.

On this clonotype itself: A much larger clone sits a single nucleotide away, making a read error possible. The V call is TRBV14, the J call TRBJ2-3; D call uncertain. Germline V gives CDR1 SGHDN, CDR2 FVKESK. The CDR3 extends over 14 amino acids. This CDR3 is CASSQGFSTDTHYF. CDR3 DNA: TGTGCCAGCAGCCAAGGGTTTAGCACAGATACGCACTATTTT.

This chain's CDR3 is CASMLGTTPFSEQFF. CDR3 sequence (DNA): TGTGCCAGTATGCTAGGGACTACGCCTTTCAGTGAGCAGTTCTTC. The chain combines TRBV6-5 with TRBJ2-1, with 7 bases aligning to TRBD2. The length of the CDR3 is 15 residues. With 9 bases clipped from V and 9 bases from J, the junction kept 17 bases outside the gene matches. CDR1 and CDR2 (germline): MNHEY, SVGAGI.

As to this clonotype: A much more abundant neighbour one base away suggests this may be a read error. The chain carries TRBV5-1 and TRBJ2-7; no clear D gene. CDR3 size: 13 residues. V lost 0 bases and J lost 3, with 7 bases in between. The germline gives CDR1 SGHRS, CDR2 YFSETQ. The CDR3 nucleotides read TGCGCCAGCAGCTTGGAGATCAGCTACGAGCAGTACTTC. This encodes CASSLEISYEQYF.

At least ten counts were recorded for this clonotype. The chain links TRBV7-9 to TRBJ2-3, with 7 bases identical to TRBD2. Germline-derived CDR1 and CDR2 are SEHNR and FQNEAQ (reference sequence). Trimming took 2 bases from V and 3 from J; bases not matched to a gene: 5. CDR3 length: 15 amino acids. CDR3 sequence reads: CASSLNSAGTDTQYF. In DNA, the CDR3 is TGTGCCAGCAGCTTAAATTCAGCGGGAACAGATACGCAGTATTTT.

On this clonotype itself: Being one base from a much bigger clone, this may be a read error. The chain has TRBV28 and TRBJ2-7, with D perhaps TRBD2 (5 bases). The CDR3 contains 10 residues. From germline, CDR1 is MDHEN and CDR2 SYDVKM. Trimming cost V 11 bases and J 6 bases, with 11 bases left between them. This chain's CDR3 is CASVEGEQYF. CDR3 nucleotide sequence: TGTGCCTCCGTTGAGGGCGAGCAGTACTTC.

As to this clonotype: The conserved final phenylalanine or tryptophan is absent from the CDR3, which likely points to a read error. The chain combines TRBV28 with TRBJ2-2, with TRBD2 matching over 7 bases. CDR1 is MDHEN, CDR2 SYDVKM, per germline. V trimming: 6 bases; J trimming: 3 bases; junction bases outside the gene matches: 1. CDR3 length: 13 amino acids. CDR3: CASRREHTGELFS. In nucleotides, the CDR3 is TGTGCCAGCAGGCGGGAGCACACCGGGGAGCTGTTTTCC.

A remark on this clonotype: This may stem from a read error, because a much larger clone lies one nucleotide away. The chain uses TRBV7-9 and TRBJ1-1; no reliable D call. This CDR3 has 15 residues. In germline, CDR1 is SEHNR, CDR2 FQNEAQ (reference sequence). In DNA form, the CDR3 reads TGTGGCAGCAGCCTATCCCGGACCGAGAACACTGAAGCTTTCTTT. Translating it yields CGSSLSRTENTEAFF.

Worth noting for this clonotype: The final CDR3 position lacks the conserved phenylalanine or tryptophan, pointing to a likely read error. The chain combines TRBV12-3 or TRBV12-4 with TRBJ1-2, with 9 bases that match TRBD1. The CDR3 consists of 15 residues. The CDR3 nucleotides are TGTACCAGCAGATCCGGACAGGGGATTGGCTATGGCTACACCTTG. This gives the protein CTSRSGQGIGYGYTL.

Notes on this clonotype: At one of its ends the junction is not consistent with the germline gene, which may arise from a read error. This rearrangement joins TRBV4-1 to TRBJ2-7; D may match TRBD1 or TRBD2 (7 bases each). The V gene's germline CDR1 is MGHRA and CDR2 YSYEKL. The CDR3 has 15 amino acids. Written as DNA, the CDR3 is TGCGCCATCAGCCAAGATAAGGGGGCGGGAGACGAGCACTACTTC. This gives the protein CAISQDKGAGDEHYF.

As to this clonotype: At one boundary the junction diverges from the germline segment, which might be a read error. CDR3 nucleotide sequence: TGTACCAGTAGCCTGGGGCTAACAAGGGAGCAGTACTTC. Residues: CTSSLGLTREQYF. This rearrangement joins TRBV11-1 to TRBJ2-7; possibly TRBD1 for D (5 bases). CDR1 is SGHAT and CDR2 is FQDESV in the germline V gene (reference sequence). The CDR3 has 13 amino acids.

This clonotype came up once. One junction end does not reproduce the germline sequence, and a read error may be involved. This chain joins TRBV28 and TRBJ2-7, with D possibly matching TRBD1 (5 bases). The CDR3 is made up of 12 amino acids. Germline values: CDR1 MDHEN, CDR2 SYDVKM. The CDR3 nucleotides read TGTGCCATCAGGCCACTACAGGCCGAGCAGTATTTC. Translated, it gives CAIRPLQAEQYF.

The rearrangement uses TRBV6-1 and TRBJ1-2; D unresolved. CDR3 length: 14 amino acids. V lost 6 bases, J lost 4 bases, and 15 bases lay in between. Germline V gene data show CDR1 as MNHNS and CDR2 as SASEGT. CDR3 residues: CASRLQIQGYGYTF. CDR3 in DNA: TGTGCCAGCAGACTACAGATCCAAGGCTATGGCTACACCTTC.